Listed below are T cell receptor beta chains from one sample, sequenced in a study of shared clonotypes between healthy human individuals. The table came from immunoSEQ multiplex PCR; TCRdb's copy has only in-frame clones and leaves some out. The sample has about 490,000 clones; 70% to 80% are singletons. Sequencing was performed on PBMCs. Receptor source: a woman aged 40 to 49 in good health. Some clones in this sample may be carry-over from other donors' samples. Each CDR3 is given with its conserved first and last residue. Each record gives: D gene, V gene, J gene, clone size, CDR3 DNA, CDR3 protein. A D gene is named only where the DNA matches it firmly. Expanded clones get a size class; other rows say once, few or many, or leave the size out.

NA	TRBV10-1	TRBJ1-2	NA	TGCGCCAGCAGTGAGTCGGGGATTCCATATGGCTACACCTTC	CASSESGIPYGYTF
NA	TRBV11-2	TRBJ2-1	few	TGTGCCAGCAGCTTTGGATACGACAATGAGCAGTTCTTC	CASSFGYDNEQFF
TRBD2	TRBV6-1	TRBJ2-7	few	TGTGCCAGCAGAACTAGCGGGAAGTACGAGCAGTACTTC	CASRTSGKYEQYF
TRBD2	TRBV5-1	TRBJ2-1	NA	TGCGCCAGCAGCTCCAATAGCGGGAGTTCGTATGAGCAGTTCTTC	CASSSNSGSSYEQFF
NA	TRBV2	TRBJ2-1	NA	TGTGCCAGTGATCGCGGCGGGAACTACAATGAGCAGTTCTTC	CASDRGGNYNEQFF
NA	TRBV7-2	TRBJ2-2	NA	TGTGCCAGCAGCTCCACGCTCGGGGAGCTGTTTTTT	CASSSTLGELFF
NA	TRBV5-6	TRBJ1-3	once	TGTGCCAGCAGCCCCGGCCAGGCCTCTGGAAACACCATATATTTT	CASSPGQASGNTIYF
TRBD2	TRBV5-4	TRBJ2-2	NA	TGTGCCAGCAGCTTTTGGCGGGAGGGGAACACCGGGGAGCTGTTTTTT	CASSFWREGNTGELFF
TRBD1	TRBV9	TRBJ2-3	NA	TGTGCCAGCAGCGCCCAGGGGGCGTGGACAGATACGCAGTATTTT	CASSAQGAWTDTQYF
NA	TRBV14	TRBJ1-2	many	TGTGCCAGCAGCCAAGAGCAAATGCGGGGCTACACCTTC	CASSQEQMRGYTF
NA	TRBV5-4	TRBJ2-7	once	TGTGCCAGCAGCTTGCCGGGGGACTACGAGCAGTACTTC	CASSLPGDYEQYF
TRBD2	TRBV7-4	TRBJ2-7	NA	TGTGCCAGCAGCTTAGCGGGAGGGCCCACTAGATACGAGCAGTACTTC	CASSLAGGPTRYEQYF
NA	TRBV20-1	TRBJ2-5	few	TGCAGTGCTCAAAGCCAAGAGACCCAGTACTTC	CSAQSQETQYF
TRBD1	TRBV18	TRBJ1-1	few	TGTGCCAGCTCACCACCGATTCGTCCAGGGGGGAACACTGAAGCTTTCTTT	CASSPPIRPGGNTEAFF
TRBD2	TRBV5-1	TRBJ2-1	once	TGCGCCAGCAGCTCCGCTAGCGGGAGGTCGGTTGAGCAGTTCTTC	CASSSASGRSVEQFF
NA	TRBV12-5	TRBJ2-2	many	TGTGCTAGTGGTTTGGTAACAGGACGGAGCACCGGGGAGCTGTTTTTT	CASGLVTGRSTGELFF
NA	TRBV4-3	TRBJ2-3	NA	TGCGCCAGCAGCCAAGACAATTTTAAGGCAGATACGCAGTATTTT	CASSQDNFKADTQYF
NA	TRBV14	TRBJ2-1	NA	TGTGCCAGCAGCCAAGATCCCCTAGCCTCCTACAATGAGCAGTTCTTC	CASSQDPLASYNEQFF
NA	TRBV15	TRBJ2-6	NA	TGTGCCACCAGCAGAGATCTGGCCTCTGGGGCCAACGTCCTGACTTTC	CATSRDLASGANVLTF
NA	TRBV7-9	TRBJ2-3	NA	TGTGCCAGCAGCTTCGGGTTCGGGGGCACAGATACGCAGTATTTT	CASSFGFGGTDTQYF
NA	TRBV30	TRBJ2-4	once	TGTGCCTGGGGCCCCGGTCCCCAAAGGAACATTCAGTACTTC	CAWGPGPQRNIQYF
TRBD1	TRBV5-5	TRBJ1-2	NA	TGTGCCAGCAGCTGGGGACAGGGGCCTTTGGGGTTTGGCTACACCTTC	CASSWGQGPLGFGYTF
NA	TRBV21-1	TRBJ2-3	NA	TGTGCGTGCGGAGATACGCAGTATTTT	CACGDTQYF
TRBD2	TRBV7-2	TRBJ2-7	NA	TGTGCCAGCAGCCCACGACTAGCGGGATCCGAGCAGTACTTC	CASSPRLAGSEQYF
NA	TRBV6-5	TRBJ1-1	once	TGTGCCAGCAGTCCCCAACCGACAGGGAACACTGAAGCTTTCTTT	CASSPQPTGNTEAFF
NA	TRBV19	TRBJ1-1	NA	TGTGCCAGTAGTGCGTCTACCTATCAGACTGAAGCTTTCTTT	CASSASTYQTEAFF
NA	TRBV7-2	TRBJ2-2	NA	TGTGCCAGCAGCTTCCAGGGGTTTATTGGAGAGAGCACCGGGGAGCTGTTTTTT	CASSFQGFIGESTGELFF
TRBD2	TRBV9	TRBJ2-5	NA	TGTGCCAGCAGCCGGACTAGCGGGAGGGCCGGGGAGACCCAGTACTTC	CASSRTSGRAGETQYF
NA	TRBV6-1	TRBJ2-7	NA	TGTGCCAGTTCCCCGAGTCTGATCCGGTCCTACGAGCAGTACTTC	CASSPSLIRSYEQYF
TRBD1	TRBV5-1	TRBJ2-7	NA	TGCGCCAGCAGCCGTGGACAGGACTACGAGCAGTACTTC	CASSRGQDYEQYF
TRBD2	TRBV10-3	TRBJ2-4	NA	TGTGCCATCAGTGAGTTATCAGGGACTAGCGGCAAAAACATTCAGTACTTC	CAISELSGTSGKNIQYF
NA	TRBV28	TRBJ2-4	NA	TGTGCCAGCAGTTTACCTGGACTAGGGGGGAACATTCAGTACTTC	CASSLPGLGGNIQYF
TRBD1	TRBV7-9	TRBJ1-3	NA	TGTGCCAGCAGCCACCGGGACAGGACCGGAAACACCATATATTTT	CASSHRDRTGNTIYF
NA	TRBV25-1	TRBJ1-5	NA	TGTGCCAGCAGTGAAAGTAGGGACACTAATCAGCCCCAGCATTTT	CASSESRDTNQPQHF
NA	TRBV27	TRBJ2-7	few	TGTGCCAGCAGTTTCCGAAAGGGTTACGAGCAGTACTTC	CASSFRKGYEQYF
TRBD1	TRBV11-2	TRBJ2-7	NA	TGTGCCAGCAGACATAGTAGTACAGGGACAGCCTCCTACGAGCAGTACTTC	CASRHSSTGTASYEQYF
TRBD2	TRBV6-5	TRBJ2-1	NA	TGTGCCAGCAAACCGGGACTAGCCAACAATGAGCAGTTCTTC	CASKPGLANNEQFF
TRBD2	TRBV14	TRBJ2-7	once	TGTGCCAGCAGCCCGGGGATAGCGGGACTCGAGCAGTACTTC	CASSPGIAGLEQYF
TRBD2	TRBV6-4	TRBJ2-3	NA	TGTGCCAGCAGGGCTAGCGGTACAGATACGCAGTATTTT	CASRASGTDTQYF
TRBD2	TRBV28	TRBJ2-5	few	TGTGCCAGCAGTTACCTCCTGACTAGCGCCCGTTCGGGTCAGGAGACCCAGTACTTC	CASSYLLTSARSGQETQYF
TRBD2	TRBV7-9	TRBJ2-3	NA	TGTGCCAGCAGCGAGGGACTACCCACAGATACGCAGTATTTT	CASSEGLPTDTQYF
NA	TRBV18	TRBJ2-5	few	TGTGCCAGCTCACCGGGCGTCGGGGAGACCCAGTACTTC	CASSPGVGETQYF
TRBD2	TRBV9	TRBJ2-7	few	TGTGCCAGCAGCTCTGGGACTAGCACCTACGAGCAGTACTTC	CASSSGTSTYEQYF
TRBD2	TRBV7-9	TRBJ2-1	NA	TGTGCCAGCAGCTTAACCCCGGGACTAGAGCAGTTCTTC	CASSLTPGLEQFF
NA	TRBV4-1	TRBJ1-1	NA	TGCGCCAGCAGCATAACATCCACCGCTGAAGCTTTCTTT	CASSITSTAEAFF
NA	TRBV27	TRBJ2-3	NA	TGTGCCAGCACCCCCCCGGGCGGGCCCTCCGGCTCCGTAGATACGCAGTATTTT	CASTPPGGPSGSVDTQYF
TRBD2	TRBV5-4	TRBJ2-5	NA	TGTGCCAGCAGCTTGCGGCTAGCGGGAGGGGAGACCCAGTACTTC	CASSLRLAGGETQYF
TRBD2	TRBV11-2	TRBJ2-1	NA	TGTGCCAGCAGCCCACTGACTAGCGGGAGGGCCCGGGACAATGAGCAGTTCTTC	CASSPLTSGRARDNEQFF
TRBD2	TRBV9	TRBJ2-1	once	TGTGCCAGCAGCGCAGAAGAAGTGTCCTGGGGACTAGCGGGAGTAAATGAGCAGTTCTTC	CASSAEEVSWGLAGVNEQFF
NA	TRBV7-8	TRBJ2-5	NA	TGTGCCAGCAGCTTATTTGGACAACGGGAGACCCAGTACTTC	CASSLFGQRETQYF
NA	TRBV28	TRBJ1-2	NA	TGTGCCAGCAGTTTAGGTGGCAGGTGGGGCTACACCTTC	CASSLGGRWGYTF
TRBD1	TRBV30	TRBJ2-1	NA	TGTGCCTGGAGTCCAGCCTACGGACAGGGGGGTAATGAGCAGTTCTTC	CAWSPAYGQGGNEQFF
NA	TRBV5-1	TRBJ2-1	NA	TGCGCCAGCAGCGAACAACTCGTGGATGAGCAGTTCTTC	CASSEQLVDEQFF
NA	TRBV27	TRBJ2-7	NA	TGTGCCAGCAGTTTTGGCAGGTTCTACGAGCAGTACTTC	CASSFGRFYEQYF
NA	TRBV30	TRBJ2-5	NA	TGTGCCTGGAGTGTTGGGCAGAGTCAAGAGACCCAGTACTTC	CAWSVGQSQETQYF
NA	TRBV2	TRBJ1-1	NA	TGTGCCAGCAAAATAACTTTAGGACAAGACATATGGGCTTTCTTT	CASKITLGQDIWAFF
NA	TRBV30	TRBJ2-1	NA	TGTGCCTGGATAGACCGTTGGTTCTACAATGAGCAGTTCTTC	CAWIDRWFYNEQFF
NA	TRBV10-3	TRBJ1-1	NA	TGTGCCATCAGTGAGTCGCAGGGTGGGACTGAAGCTTTCTTT	CAISESQGGTEAFF
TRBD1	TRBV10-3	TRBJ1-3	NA	TGTGCCATCAGCGCCGGGACGGGACAGGGGGCGGGTGGAAACACCATATATTTT	CAISAGTGQGAGGNTIYF
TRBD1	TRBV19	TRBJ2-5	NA	TGTGCCAGTAGTATAAAGGGACAGGGAGCGGGAGAGACCCAGTACTTC	CASSIKGQGAGETQYF